Shown below are 11 T cell receptor beta chains from a single sample sequenced in a study of cytomegalovirus exposure and HLA in healthy donors. The primer mix had 60 Vbeta and 13 Jbeta primers. The assay was immunoSEQ multiplex PCR, and TCRdb's table has in-frame clones only and misses some. This table has tens of thousands of clones, about 80% appearing once. Sequencing was performed on PBMCs. All receptors come from a woman between 40 and 50 years old in good health and CMV-seronegative.

This clone appeared once. The chain recombines TRBV7-2 with TRBJ1-4, with 8 positions matching TRBD1. Germline CDR1 SGHTA, CDR2 FQGNSA. This CDR3 contains 15 residues. Trimming cost V 1 base and J 7 bases; bases outside gene matches: 5. The CDR3 region has the DNA TGTGCCAGCAGCTTAGGACAGGGGTTGGCTGAAAAACTGTTTTTT. It yields the protein CASSLGQGLAEKLFF.

The chain recombines TRBV18 with TRBJ2-1; weak D call: TRBD1 (5 bases). The CDR3 consists of 12 residues. Germline CDR1 is KGHSH and CDR2 is LQKENI. Trimming stripped 6 bases from V and 7 bases from J, with 10 bases between. The CDR3 is CASSTRQNEQFF. The CDR3 nucleotides are TGTGCCAGCTCGACGAGACAGAATGAGCAGTTCTTC.

J is TRBJ1-1 and V is TRBV6-4; 7 nucleotides line up with TRBD1. V lost 6 bases to trimming and J lost 4 bases; unmatched junction nucleotides: 5. CDR3 length: 13 residues. CDR1 is MRHNA, CDR2 SNTAGT, per germline. This CDR3 reads CASSPQGGTEAFF. For the CDR3, the DNA is TGTGCCAGCAGCCCGCAGGGGGGCACTGAAGCTTTCTTT.

The chain uses TRBV19 and TRBJ2-7; 10 positions match TRBD1. The V gene's germline CDR1 is LNHDA and CDR2 SQIVND (reference sequence). CDR3 length: 18 amino acids. After removal of 3 bases from V and 2 bases from J, the junction contained 13 bases not matched to a gene. CDR3 in amino acids: CASSMKWIAGQGTYEQYF. CDR3 bases: TGTGCCAGTAGTATGAAATGGATCGCGGGACAGGGGACCTACGAGCAGTACTTC.

The chain employs TRBV4-1 and TRBJ2-1; 15 nucleotides match TRBD2. The CDR3 consists of 19 residues. Germline CDR1 MGHRA, CDR2 YSYEKL. J gave up 1 base and V 2 bases, and 6 bases lay outside the gene matches. CDR3 protein: CASSQPGLAGGRSYNEQFF. CDR3 coding DNA: TGCGCCAGCAGCCAACCAGGACTAGCGGGAGGGAGATCCTACAATGAGCAGTTCTTC.

The rearrangement links TRBV2 to TRBJ1-6, with no clear D. This CDR3 has 13 residues. Germline lookup yields CDR1 SNHLY and CDR2 FYNNEI. V lost 7 bases, J lost 8 bases, and 12 bases lay in between. As DNA, the CDR3 is TGTGCCAGCATGGGCGGGGTGGATTCACCCCTCCACTTT. It encodes CASMGGVDSPLHF.

The rearrangement joins TRBV27 to TRBJ2-1; 7 bases are a match to TRBD1. V shed 5 bases and J 0 bases; nucleotides not matched to a gene: 7. There are 16 residues in the CDR3. From germline, CDR1 is MNHEY and CDR2 SMNVEV (reference sequence). The CDR3 sequence: CASSLGTEPSYNEQFF. For the CDR3, the DNA is TGTGCCAGCAGTCTCGGGACAGAGCCCTCCTACAATGAGCAGTTCTTC.

This chain joins TRBV5-1 and TRBJ2-2, with 9 bases lining up with TRBD1. V shed 7 bases and J 7 bases; nucleotides not matched to a gene: 11. CDR3 length equals 15 residues. CDR1 and CDR2 from the germline V gene are SGHRS and YFSETQ. CDR3 region: CASALGQGKIGELFF. The CDR3 nucleotides are TGCGCCAGCGCATTAGGACAGGGGAAGATCGGGGAGCTGTTTTTT.

The J gene is TRBJ2-1, the V gene TRBV11-2, with TRBD2 identical over 13 bases. J lost 9 bases, V lost 1 base, and 9 bases had no gene match. The length of the CDR3 is 17 residues. The germline V gene has CDR1 SGHAT and CDR2 FQNNGV. CDR3 loop: CASSLGALLAGGVEQFF. DNA of the CDR3: TGTGCCAGCAGCTTAGGTGCATTACTAGCGGGAGGGGTTGAGCAGTTCTTC.

The CDR3 coding sequence is TGTGCCAGCAGTGTCAGTAGCGGGGACTACAATGAGCAGTTCTTC. The encoded protein is CASSVSSGDYNEQFF. This chain links TRBV6-4 with TRBJ2-1; 8 bases match TRBD2. V shed 4 bases, J shed 3 bases, and the junction held 5 bases outside the gene matches. This CDR3 has 15 residues. The germline V gene has CDR1 MRHNA and CDR2 SNTAGT.

The chain links TRBV9 to TRBJ1-6; D not certain. Trimming took off 2 bases at V and 5 bases at J, with 2 bases between the two ends. Germline V gene data show CDR1 as SGDLS and CDR2 as YYNGEE. CDR3 length equals 12 residues. CDR3 nucleotides: TGTGCCAGCAGCGTTAATAATTCACCCCTCCACTTT. As protein: CASSVNNSPLHF. Based on the CDR3 plus reference TRBV9 and TRBJ1-6, the full variable domain is DSGVTQTPKHLITATGQRVTLRCSPRSGDLSVYWYQQSLDQGLQFLIQYYNGEERAKGNILERFSAQQFPDLHSELNLSSLELGDSALYFCASSVNNSPLHFGNGTRLTVT.